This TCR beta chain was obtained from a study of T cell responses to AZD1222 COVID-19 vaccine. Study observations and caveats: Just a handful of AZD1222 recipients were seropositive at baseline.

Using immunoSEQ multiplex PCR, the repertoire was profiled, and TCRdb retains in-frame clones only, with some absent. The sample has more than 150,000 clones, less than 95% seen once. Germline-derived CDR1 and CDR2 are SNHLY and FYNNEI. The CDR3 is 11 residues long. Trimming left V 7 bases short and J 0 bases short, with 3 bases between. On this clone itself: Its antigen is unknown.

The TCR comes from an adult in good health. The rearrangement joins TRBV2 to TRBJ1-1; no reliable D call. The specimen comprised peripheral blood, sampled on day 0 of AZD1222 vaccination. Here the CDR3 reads CASTVNTEAFF. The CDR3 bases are TGTGCCAGCACGGTGAACACTGAAGCTTTCTTT. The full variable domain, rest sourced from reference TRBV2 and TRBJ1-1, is EPEVTQTPSHQVTQMGQEVILRCVPISNHLYFYWYRQILGQKVEFLVSFYNNEISEKSEIFDDQFSVERPDGSNFTLKIRSTKLEDSAMYFCASTVNTEAFFGQGTRLTVV.